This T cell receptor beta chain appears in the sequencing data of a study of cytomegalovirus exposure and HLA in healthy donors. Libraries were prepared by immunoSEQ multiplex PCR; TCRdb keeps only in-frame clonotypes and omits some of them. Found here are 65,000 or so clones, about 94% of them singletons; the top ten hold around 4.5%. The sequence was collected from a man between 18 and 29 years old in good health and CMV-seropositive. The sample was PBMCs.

The CDR3 is CASSPRSAGDLNTIYF. In nucleotides, the CDR3 is TGTGCCAGCTCACCACGATCGGCAGGGGACCTCAACACCATATATTTT. The chain is built from TRBV18 and TRBJ1-3; a weak D match, TRBD1 (6 bases). V lost 1 base, J lost 7 bases, and 17 bases lay in between. The CDR3 runs to 16 residues. Germline CDR1 is KGHSH and CDR2 is LQKENI.